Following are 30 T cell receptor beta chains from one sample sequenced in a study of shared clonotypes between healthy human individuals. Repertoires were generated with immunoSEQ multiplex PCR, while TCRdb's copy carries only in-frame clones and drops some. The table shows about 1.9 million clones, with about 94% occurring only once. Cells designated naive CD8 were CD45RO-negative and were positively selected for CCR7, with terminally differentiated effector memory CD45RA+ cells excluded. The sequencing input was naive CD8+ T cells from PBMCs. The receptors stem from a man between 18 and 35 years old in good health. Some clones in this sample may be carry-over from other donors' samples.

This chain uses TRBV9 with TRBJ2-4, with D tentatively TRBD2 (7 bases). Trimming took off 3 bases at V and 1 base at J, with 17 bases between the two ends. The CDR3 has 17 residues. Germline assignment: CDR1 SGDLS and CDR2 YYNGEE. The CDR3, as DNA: TGTGCCAGCAGCGCCGGGGGCGGGAGTGGGGCCAAAAACATTCAGTACTTC. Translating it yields CASSAGGGSGAKNIQYF.

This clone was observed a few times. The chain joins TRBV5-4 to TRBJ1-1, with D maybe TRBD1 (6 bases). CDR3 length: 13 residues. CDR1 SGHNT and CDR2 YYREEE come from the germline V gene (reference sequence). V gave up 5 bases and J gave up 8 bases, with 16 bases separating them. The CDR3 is CASSPMGAGEAFF. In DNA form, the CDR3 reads TGTGCCAGCAGTCCGATGGGGGCTGGGGAAGCTTTCTTT.

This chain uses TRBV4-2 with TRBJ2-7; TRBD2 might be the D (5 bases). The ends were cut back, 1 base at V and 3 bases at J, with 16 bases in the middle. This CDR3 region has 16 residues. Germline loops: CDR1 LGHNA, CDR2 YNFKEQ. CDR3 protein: CASSQVAGGIHYEQYF. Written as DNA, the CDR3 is TGTGCCAGCAGCCAAGTTGCGGGCGGAATCCACTACGAGCAGTACTTC.

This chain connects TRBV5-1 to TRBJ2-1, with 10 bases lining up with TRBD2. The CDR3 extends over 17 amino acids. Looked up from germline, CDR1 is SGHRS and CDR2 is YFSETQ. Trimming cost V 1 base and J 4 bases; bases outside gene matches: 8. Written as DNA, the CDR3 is TGCGCCAGCAGCTTGCCGTCTAGCGGGAGTGAGTACAATGAGCAGTTCTTC. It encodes CASSLPSSGSEYNEQFF.

As DNA, the CDR3 is TGTGCCAGCAGCATGGGGGGGGAGACCCAGTACTTC. It specifies CASSMGGETQYF. J is TRBJ2-5 and V is TRBV5-4; 7 nucleotides align to TRBD2. The CDR3 sequence is 12 residues long. J gave up 5 bases and V 4 bases, and 2 bases lay outside the gene matches. Germline V CDR1 and CDR2: SGHNT, YYREEE (reference sequence). The full variable domain, its missing parts supplied by reference TRBV5-4 and TRBJ2-5, is ETGVTQSPTHLIKTRGQQVTLRCSSQSGHNTVSWYQQALGQGPQFIFQYYREEENGRGNFPPRFSGLQFPNYSSELNVNALELDDSALYLCASSMGGETQYFGPGTRLLVL.

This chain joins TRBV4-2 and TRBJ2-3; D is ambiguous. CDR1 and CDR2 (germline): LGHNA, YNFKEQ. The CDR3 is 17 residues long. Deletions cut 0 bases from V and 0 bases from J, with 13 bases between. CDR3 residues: CASSQDQFLSSTDTQYF. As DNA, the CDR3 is TGTGCCAGCAGCCAAGATCAGTTCCTCTCTAGCACAGATACGCAGTATTTT.

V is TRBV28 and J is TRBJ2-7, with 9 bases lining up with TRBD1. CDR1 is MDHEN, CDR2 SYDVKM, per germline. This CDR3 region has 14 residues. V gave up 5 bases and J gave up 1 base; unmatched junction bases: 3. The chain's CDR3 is CASSRQGGSYEQYF. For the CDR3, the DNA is TGTGCCAGCAGTCGACAGGGGGGTTCCTACGAGCAGTACTTC.

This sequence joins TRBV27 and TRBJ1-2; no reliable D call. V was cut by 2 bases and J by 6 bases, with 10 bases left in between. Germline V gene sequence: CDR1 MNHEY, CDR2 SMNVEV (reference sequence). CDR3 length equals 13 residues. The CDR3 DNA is TGTGCCAGCAGTTTAAGGGCTGTGGATGGCTACACCTTC. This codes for CASSLRAVDGYTF.

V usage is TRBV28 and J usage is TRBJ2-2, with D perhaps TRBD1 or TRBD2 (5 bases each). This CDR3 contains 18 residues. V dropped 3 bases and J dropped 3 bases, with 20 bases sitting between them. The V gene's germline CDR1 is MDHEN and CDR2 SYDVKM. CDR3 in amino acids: CASSFRGLGEQHTGELFF. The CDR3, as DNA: TGTGCCAGCAGTTTCCGGGGTTTAGGGGAGCAACACACCGGGGAGCTGTTTTTT. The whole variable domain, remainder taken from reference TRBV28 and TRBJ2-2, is DVKVTQSSRYLVKRTGEKVFLECVQDMDHENMFWYRQDPGLGLRLIYFSYDVKMKEKGDIPEGYSVSREKKERFSLILESASTNQTSMYLCASSFRGLGEQHTGELFFGEGSRLTVL.

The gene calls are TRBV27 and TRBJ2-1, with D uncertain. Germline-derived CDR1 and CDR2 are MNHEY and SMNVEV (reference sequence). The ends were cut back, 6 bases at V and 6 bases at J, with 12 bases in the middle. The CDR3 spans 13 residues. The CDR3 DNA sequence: TGTGCCAGCAGCCCCCCGGGTCTCAATGAGCAGTTCTTC. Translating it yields CASSPPGLNEQFF.

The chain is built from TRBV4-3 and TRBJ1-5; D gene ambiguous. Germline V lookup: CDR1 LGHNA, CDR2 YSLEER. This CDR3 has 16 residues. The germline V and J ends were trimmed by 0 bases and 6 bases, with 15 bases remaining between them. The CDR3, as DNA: TGCGCCAGCAGCCAAGATGGATCCCCGGGGATTCAGCCCCAGCATTTT. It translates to CASSQDGSPGIQPQHF.

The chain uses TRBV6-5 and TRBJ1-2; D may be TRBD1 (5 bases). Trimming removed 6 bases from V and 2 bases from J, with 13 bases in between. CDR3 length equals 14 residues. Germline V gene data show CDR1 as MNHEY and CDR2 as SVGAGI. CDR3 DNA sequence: TGTGCCAGCAGACAACGGGGGGAAAACTATGGCTACACCTTC. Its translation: CASRQRGENYGYTF.

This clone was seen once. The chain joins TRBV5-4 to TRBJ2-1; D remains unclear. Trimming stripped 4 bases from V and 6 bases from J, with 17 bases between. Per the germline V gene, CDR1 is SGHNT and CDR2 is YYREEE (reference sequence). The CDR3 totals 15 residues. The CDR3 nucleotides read TGTGCCAGCAGCCCAGGCTTATCCAAGGGCAATGAGCAGTTCTTC. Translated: CASSPGLSKGNEQFF.

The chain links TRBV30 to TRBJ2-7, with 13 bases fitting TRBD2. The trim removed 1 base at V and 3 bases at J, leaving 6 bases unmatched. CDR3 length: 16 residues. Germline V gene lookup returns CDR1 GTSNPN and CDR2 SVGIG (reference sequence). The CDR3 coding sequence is TGTGCCTGGAGTGGGGGGACTAGCGGGAACCTCTACGAGCAGTACTTC. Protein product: CAWSGGTSGNLYEQYF.

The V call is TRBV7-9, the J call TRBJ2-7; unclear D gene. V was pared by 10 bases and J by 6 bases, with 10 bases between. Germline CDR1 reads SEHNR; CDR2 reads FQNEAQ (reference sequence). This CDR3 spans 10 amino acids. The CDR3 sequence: CATGDGEQYF. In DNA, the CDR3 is TGTGCCACCGGTGATGGCGAGCAGTACTTC. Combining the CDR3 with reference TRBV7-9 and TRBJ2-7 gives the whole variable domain DTGVSQNPRHKITKRGQNVTFRCDPISEHNRLYWYRQTLGQGPEFLTYFQNEAQLEKSRLLSDRFSAERPKGSFSTLEIQRTEQGDSAMYLCATGDGEQYFGPGTRLTVT.

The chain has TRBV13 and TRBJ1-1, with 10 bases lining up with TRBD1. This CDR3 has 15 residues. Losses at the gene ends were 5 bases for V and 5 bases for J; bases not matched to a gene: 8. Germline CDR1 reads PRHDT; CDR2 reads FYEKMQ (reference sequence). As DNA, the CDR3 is TGTGCCAGCAGCACCACCCGGGACAGGGGTACTGAAGCTTTCTTT. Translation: CASSTTRDRGTEAFF. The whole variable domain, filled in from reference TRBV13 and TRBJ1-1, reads AAGVIQSPRHLIKEKRETATLKCYPIPRHDTVYWYQQGPGQDPQFLISFYEKMQSDKGSIPDRFSAQQFSDYHSELNMSSLELGDSALYFCASSTTRDRGTEAFFGQGTRLTVV.

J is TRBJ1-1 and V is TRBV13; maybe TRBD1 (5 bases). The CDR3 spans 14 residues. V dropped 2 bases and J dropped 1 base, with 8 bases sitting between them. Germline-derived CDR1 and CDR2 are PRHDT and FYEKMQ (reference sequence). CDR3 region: CASSLTGENTEAFF. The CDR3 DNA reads TGTGCCAGCAGCTTAACAGGAGAGAACACTGAAGCTTTCTTT.

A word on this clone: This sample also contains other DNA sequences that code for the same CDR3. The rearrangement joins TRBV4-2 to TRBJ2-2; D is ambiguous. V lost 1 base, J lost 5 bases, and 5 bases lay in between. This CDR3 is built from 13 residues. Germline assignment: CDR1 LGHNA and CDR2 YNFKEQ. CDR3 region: CASSQVGTGELFF. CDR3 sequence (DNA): TGTGCCAGCAGCCAAGTCGGAACCGGGGAGCTGTTTTTT.

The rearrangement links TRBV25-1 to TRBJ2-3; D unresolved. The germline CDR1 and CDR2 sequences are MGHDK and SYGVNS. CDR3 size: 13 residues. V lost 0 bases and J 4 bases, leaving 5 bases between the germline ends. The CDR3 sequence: CASSEYRADTQYF. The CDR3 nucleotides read TGTGCCAGCAGTGAATATAGGGCAGATACGCAGTATTTT.

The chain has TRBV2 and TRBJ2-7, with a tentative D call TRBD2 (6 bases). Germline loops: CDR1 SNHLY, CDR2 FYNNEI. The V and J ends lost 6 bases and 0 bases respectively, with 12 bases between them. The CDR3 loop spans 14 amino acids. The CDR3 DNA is TGTGCCAGCAGCCCAAGGCGGGGCTCCTACGAGCAGTACTTC. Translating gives CASSPRRGSYEQYF.

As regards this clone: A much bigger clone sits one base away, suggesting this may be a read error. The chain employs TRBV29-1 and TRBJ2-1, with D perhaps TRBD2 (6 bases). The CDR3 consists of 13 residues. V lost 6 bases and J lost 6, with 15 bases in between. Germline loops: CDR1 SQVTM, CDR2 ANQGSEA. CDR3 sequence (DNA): TGCAGCGTCTACATGGGACTTTCCAATGAGCAGTTCTTC. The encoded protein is CSVYMGLSNEQFF.

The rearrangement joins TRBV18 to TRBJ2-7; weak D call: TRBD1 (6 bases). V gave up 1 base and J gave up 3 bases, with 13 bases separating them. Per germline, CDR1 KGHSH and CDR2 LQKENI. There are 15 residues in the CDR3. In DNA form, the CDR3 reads TGTGCCAGCTCACCACGGGACAACCGAGGCTACGAGCAGTACTTC. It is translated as CASSPRDNRGYEQYF.

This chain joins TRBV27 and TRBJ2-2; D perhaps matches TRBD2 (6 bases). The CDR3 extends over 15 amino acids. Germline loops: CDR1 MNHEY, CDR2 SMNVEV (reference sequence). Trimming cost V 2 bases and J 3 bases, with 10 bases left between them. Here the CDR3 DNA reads TGTGCCAGCAGTTTAGGGACTTTTCACACCGGGGAGCTGTTTTTT. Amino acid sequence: CASSLGTFHTGELFF.

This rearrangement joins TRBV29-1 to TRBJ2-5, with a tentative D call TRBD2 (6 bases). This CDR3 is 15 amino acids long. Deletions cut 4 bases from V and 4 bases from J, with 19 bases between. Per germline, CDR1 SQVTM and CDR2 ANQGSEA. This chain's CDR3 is CSVAGVRKGGETQYF. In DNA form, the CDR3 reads TGCAGCGTTGCGGGGGTGAGGAAAGGAGGAGAGACCCAGTACTTC.

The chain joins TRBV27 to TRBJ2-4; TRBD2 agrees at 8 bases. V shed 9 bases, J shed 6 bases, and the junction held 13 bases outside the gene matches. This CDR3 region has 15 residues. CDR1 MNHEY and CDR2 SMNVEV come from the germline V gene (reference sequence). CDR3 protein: CASGISAGAVNIQYF. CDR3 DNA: TGTGCCAGTGGGATTTCAGCGGGAGCTGTAAACATTCAGTACTTC.

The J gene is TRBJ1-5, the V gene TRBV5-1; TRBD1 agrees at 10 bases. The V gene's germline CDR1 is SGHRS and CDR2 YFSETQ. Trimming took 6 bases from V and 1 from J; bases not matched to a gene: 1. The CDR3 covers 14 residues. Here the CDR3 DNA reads TGCGCCAGCACGGACAGGGGGAGCAATCAGCCCCAGCATTTT. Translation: CASTDRGSNQPQHF. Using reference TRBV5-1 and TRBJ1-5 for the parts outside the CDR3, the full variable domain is KAGVTQTPRYLIKTRGQQVTLSCSPISGHRSVSWYQQTPGQGLQFLFEYFSETQRNKGNFPGRFSGRQFSNSRSEMNVSTLELGDSALYLCASTDRGSNQPQHFGDGTRLSIL.

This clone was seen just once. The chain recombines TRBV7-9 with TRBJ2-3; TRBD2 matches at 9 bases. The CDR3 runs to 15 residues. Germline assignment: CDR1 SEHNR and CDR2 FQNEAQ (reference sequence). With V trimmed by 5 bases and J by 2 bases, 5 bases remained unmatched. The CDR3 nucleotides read TGTGCCAGCAGCCCTCTAGCGGGGACCACAGATACGCAGTATTTT. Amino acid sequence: CASSPLAGTTDTQYF.

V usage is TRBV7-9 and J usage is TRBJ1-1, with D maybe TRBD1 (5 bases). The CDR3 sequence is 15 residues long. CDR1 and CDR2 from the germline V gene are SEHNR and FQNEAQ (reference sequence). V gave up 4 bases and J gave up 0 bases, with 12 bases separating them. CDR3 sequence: CASSSRDGMNTEAFF. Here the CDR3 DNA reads TGTGCCAGCAGCTCCCGGGACGGAATGAACACTGAAGCTTTCTTT.

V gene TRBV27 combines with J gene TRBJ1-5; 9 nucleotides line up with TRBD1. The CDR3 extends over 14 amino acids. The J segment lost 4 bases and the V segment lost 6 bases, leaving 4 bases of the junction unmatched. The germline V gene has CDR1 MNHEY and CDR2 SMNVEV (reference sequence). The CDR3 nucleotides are TGTGCCAGCAGCGCTGACAGGGGGAATCAGCCCCAGCATTTT. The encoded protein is CASSADRGNQPQHF.

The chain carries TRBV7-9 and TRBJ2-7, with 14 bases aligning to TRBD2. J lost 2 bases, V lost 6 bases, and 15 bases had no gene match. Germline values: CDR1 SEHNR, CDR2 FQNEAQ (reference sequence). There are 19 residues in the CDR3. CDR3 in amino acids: CASRGTGTSGSERAYEQYF. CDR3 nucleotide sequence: TGTGCCAGCAGGGGAACCGGGACTAGCGGGAGTGAGAGAGCCTACGAGCAGTACTTC.